This TCR beta chain was sequenced during a study of CD4 T cells in relation to SARS-CoV-2 and coronaviruses. At the level of the study: Shared crossreactive spike epitopes were mapped to their HLA restriction.

CD4+ T cells from unexposed donors were obtained before the COVID-19 pandemic (2011-2018). CD4+ T cells were isolated from the cells after more than 8 days of culture. Concerning this clone itself: Its target is not known.

Study-wide points: In around 63% of donors, memory CD4+ clonotypes crossrecognized SARS-CoV-2 and at least one common cold coronavirus spike.

V dropped 5 bases and J dropped 9 bases, with 17 bases sitting between them. The germline V gene has CDR1 SNHLY and CDR2 FYNNEI. The CDR3 loop spans 13 amino acids. Profiling relied on immunoSEQ multiplex PCR, and the TCRdb table lists in-frame clones only, not all of them. The sample comprises 25,000 or so clones, more than 75% of which are singletons, and about 14% rests with the top ten. This chain joins TRBV2 and TRBJ2-7; D call uncertain. Sequences were obtained from CD4+ T cells from PBMCs, cultured in vitro. The receptor was derived from a human donor in good health. Here the CDR3 reads CASSSDGTTRQYF. CDR3 in DNA: TGTGCCAGCAGTTCAGACGGAACTACGAGGCAGTACTTC.